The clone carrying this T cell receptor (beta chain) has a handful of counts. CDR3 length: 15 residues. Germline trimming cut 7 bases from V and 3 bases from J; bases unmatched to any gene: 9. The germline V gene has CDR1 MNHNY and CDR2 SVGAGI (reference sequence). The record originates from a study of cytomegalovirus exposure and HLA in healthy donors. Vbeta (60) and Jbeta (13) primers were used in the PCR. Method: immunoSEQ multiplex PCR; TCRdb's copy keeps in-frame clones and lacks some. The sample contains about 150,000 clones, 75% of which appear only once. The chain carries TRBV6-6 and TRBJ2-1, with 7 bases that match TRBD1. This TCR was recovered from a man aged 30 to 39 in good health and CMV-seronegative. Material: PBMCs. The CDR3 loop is CASKETGSLYNEQFF. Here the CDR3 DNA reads TGTGCCAGCAAAGAGACAGGGTCCCTCTACAATGAGCAGTTCTTC.